The entry that follows covers one T cell receptor beta chain sequence. Its antigen is not identified. Assay: immunoSEQ multiplex PCR; the TCRdb copy retains only in-frame clones and omits some. The sample contains about 140,000 clones, over 75% of which appear only once. The CDR3 is 13 amino acids. Germline CDR1 is SGHRS and CDR2 is YFSETQ. V shed 4 bases and J shed 6 bases, with 12 bases lying between them. The data belong to a study of T cell responses to AZD1222 COVID-19 vaccine. General study results and limits: A reported finding is that nearly half of spike-specific TCRs target unmutated variant regions. Possibly, clonal diversity was underestimated; donors were largely white British and included more females.

The sequences come from peripheral blood, collected on day 0 of AZD1222 vaccination. The J gene is TRBJ2-3, the V gene TRBV5-1, with TRBD2 as a possible D gene (6 bases). This receptor was taken from an adult in good health. The CDR3, as DNA: TGCGCCAGCAGCCCCATGGGAGGTGATACGCAGTATTTT. Amino acid sequence: CASSPMGGDTQYF.